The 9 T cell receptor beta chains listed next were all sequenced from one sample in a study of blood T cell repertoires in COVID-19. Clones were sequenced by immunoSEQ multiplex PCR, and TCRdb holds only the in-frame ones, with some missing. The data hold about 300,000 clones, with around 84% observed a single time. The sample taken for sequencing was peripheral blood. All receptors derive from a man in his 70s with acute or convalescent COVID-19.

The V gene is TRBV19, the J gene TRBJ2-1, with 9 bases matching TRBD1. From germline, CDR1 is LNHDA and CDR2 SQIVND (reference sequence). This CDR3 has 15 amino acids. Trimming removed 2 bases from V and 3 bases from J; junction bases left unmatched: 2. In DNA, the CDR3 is TGTGCCAGTAGTATACCGGGACAGGGCTACAATGAGCAGTTCTTC. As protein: CASSIPGQGYNEQFF.

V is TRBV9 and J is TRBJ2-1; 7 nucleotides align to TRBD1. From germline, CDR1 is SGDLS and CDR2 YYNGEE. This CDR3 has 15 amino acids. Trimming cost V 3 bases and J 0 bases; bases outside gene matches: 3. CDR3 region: CASSAQGDSYNEQFF. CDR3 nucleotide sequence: TGTGCCAGCAGCGCCCAGGGGGACTCCTACAATGAGCAGTTCTTC.

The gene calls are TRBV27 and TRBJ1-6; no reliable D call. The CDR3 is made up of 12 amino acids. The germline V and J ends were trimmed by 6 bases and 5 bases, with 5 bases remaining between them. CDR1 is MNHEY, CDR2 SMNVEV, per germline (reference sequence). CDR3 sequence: CASRLNNSPLHF. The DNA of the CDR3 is TGTGCCAGCAGACTAAATAATTCACCCCTCCACTTT.

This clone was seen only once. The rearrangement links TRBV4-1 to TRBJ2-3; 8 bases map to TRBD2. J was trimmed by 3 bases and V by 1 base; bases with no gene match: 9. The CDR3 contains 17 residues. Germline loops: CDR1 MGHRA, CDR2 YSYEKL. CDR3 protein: CASSQGALGGGTDTQYF. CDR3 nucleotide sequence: TGCGCCAGCAGCCAAGGAGCATTGGGCGGGGGGACAGATACGCAGTATTTT.

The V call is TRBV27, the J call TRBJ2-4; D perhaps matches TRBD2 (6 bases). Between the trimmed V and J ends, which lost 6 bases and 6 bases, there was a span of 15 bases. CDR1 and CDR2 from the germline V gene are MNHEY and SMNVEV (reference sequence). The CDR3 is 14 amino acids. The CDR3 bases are TGTGCCAGCAGCACGCGGGTGGGGGGAAACATTCAGTACTTC. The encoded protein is CASSTRVGGNIQYF.

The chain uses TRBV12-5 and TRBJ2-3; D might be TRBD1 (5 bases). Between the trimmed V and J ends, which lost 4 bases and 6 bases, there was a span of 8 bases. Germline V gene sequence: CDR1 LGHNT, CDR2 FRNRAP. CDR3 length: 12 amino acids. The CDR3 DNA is TGTGCTAGTGGTTCACCAGGGGATACGCAGTATTTT. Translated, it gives CASGSPGDTQYF.

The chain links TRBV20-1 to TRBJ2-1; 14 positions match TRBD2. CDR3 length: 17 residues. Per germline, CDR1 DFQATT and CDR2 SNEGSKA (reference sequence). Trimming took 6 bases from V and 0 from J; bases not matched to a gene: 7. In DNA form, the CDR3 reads TGCAGTGCAAGTGGACTAGCGGGAGGAGGCTCCTACAATGAGCAGTTCTTC. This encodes CSASGLAGGGSYNEQFF.

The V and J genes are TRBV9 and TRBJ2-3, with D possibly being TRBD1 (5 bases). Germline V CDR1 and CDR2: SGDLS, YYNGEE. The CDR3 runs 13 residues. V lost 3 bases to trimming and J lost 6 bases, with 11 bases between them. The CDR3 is CASSAQTVDTQYF. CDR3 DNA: TGTGCCAGCAGCGCCCAGACAGTCGATACGCAGTATTTT.

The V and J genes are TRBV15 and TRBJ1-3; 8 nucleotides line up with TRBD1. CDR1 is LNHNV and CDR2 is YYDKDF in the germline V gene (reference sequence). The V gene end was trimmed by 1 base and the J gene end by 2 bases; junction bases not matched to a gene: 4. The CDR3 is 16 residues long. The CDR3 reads CATSRARGLTGNTIYF. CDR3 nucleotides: TGTGCCACCAGCAGAGCCAGGGGGCTTACTGGAAACACCATATATTTT.